These 4 T cell receptor beta chains came from one sample sequenced in a study. TCRdb ran MiXCR on the reads and lists one entry per CDR3 protein. The sample carries over a thousand distinct CDR3 sequences, about 20% recorded once. Sequencing was done on a sample of CD8+ T cells (not recorded whether cultured). These receptors all stem from a female donor.

By proportion, this clonotype is medium-sized. The rearrangement links TRBV7-8 to TRBJ1-1; D unclear. V lost 1 base, J lost 1 base, and 13 bases lay in between. The germline gives CDR1 SGHVS, CDR2 FQNEAQ. This CDR3 region has 16 residues. The CDR3 here is CASSLVQRPGNTEAFF. The CDR3 DNA is TGTGCCAGCAGCTTAGTACAGCGCCCTGGGAACACTGAAGCTTTCTTT.

This clonotype is medium-sized by share. The chain joins TRBV18 to TRBJ2-1; 11 nucleotides line up with TRBD2. J gave up 6 bases and V 4 bases, and 5 bases lay outside the gene matches. Germline CDR1 reads KGHSH; CDR2 reads LQKENI. The CDR3 has 15 residues. CDR3 sequence reads: CASSQLSGRVNEQFF. The DNA of the CDR3 is TGTGCCAGCTCACAGCTTAGCGGGAGGGTCAATGAGCAGTTCTTC.

About this clonotype: The junction does not match germline at one end; this may be a read error. The rearrangement uses TRBV7-9 and TRBJ2-7; D gene ambiguous. The germline V gene has CDR1 SEHNR and CDR2 FQNEAQ (reference sequence). CDR3 length: 11 amino acids. The CDR3 DNA is TGTGCCAGCAGCTCCCCCTACGAACAGTACTTC. Its translation: CASSSPYEQYF. Full variable domain (rest looked up from reference TRBV7-9 and TRBJ2-7): DTGVSQNPRHKITKRGQNVTFRCDPISEHNRLYWYRQTLGQGPEFLTYFQNEAQLEKSRLLSDRFSAERPKGSFSTLEIQRTEQGDSAMYLCASSSPYEQYFGPGTRLTVT.

In the case of this clonotype: This may be a read error, as it is one base from a much larger clone. The V gene is TRBV10-2, the J gene TRBJ1-1; D call uncertain. The germline gives CDR1 WSHSY, CDR2 SAAADI. Trimming took 2 bases from V and 6 from J, leaving 13 bases between them. The CDR3 extends over 14 amino acids. CDR3 loop: CASSEGVMVAEAFF. CDR3 sequence (DNA): TGCGCCAGCAGTGAGGGTGTGATGGTAGCTGAAGCTTTCTTT.